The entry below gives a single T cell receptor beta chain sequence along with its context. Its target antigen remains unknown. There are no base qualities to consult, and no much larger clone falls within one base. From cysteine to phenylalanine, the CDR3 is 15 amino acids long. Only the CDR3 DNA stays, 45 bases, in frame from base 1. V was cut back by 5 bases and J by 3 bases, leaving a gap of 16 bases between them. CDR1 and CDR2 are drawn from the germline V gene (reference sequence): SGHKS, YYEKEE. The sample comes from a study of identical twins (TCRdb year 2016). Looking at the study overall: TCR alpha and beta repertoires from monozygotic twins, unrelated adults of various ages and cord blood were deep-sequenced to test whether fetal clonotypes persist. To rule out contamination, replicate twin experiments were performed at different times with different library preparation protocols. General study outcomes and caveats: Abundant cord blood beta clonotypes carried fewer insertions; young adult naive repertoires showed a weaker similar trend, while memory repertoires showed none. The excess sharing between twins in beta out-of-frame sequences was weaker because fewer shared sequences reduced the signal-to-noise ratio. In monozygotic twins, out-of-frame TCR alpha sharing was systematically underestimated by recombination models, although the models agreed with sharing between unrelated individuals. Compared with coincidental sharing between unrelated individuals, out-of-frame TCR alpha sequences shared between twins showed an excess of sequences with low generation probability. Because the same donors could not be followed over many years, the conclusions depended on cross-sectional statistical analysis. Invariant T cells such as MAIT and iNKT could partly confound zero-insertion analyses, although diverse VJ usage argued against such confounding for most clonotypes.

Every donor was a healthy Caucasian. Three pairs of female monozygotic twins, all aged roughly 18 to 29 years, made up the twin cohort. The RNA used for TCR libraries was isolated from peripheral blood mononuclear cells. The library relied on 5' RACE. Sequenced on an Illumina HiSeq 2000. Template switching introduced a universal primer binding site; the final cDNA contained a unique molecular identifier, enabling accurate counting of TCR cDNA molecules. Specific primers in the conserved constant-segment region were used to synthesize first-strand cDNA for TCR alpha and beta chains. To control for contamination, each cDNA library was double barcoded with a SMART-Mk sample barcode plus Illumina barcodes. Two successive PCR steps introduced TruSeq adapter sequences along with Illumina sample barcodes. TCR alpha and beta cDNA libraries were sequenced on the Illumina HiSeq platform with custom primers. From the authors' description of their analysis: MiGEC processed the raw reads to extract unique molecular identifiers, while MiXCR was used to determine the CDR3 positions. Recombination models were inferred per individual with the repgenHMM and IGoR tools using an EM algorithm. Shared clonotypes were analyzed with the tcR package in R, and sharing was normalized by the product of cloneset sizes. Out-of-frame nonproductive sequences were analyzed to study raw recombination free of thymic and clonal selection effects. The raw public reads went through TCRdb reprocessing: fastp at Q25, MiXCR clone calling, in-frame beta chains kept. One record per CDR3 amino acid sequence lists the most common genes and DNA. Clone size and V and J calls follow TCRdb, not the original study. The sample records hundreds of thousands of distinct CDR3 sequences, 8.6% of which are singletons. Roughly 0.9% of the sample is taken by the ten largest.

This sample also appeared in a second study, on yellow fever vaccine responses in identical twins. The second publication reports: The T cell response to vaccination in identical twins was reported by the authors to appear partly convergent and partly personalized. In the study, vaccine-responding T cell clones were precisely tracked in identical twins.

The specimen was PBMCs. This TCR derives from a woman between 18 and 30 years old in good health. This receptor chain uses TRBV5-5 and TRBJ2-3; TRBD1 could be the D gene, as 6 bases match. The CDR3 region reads CASRTQGKRTDTQYF. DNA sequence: TGTGCCAGCAGAACGCAGGGGAAGAGGACAGATACGCAGTATTTT.